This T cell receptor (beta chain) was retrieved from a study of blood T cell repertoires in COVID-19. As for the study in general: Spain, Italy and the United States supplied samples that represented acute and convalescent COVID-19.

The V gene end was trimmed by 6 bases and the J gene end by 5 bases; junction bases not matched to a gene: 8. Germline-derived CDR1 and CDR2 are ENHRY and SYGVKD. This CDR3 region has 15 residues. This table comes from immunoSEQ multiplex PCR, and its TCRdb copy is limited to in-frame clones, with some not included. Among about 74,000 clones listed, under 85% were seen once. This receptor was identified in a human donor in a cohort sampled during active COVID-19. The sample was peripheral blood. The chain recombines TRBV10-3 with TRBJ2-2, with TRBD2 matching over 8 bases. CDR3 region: CAIRIAGRLTGELFF. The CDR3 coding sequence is TGTGCCATCAGGATAGCGGGGAGGCTAACCGGGGAGCTGTTTTTT.